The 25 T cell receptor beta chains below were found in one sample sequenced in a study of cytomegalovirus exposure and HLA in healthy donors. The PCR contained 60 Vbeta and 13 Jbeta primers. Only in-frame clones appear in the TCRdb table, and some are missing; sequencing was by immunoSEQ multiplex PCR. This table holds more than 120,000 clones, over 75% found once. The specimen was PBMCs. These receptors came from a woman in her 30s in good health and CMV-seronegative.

The CDR3 is CASRLAGTYEQYF. CDR3 nucleotides: TGTGCCAGCCGACTAGCGGGCACCTACGAGCAGTACTTC. The V gene is TRBV6-5, the J gene TRBJ2-7, with 10 bases matching TRBD2. This CDR3 region has 13 residues. Germline V CDR1 and CDR2: MNHEY, SVGAGI. V shed 8 bases and J 2 bases; nucleotides not matched to a gene: 3.

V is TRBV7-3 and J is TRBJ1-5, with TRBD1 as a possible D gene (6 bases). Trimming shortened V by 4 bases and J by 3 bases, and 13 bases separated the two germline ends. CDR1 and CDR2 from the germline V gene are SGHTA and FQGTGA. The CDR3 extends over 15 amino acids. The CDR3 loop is CASSYPGQFNQPQHF. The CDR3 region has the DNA TGTGCCAGCAGCTACCCTGGACAGTTCAATCAGCCCCAGCATTTT.

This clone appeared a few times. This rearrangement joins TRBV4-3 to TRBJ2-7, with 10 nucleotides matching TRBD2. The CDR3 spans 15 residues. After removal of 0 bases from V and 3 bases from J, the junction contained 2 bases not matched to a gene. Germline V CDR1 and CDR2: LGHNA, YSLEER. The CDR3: CASSQDVAGGYEQYF. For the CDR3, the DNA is TGCGCCAGCAGCCAAGATGTAGCGGGGGGCTACGAGCAGTACTTC.

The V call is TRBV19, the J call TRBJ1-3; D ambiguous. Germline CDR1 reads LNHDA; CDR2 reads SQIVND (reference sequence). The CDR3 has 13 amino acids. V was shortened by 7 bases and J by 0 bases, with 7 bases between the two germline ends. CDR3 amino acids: CASNPGSGNTIYF. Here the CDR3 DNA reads TGTGCCAGTAATCCGGGCTCTGGAAACACCATATATTTT.

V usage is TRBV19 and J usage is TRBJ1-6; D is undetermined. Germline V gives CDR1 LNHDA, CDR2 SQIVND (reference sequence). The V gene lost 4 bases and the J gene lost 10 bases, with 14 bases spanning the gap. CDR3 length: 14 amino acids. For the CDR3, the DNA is TGTGCCAGTAGTAACGACCGAGGGAAGTCACCCCTCCACTTT. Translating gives CASSNDRGKSPLHF.

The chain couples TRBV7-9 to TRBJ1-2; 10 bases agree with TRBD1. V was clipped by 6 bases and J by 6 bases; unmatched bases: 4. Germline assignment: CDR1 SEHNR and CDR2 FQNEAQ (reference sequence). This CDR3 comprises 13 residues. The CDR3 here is CASRLDRGHGYTF. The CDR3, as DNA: TGTGCCAGCAGACTCGACAGGGGGCATGGCTACACCTTC.

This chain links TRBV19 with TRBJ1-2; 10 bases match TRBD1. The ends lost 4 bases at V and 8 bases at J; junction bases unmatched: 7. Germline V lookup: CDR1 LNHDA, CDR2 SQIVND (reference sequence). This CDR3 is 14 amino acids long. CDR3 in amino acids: CASSTWGTGVGYTF. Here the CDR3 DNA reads TGTGCCAGTAGTACCTGGGGGACAGGGGTCGGCTACACCTTC.

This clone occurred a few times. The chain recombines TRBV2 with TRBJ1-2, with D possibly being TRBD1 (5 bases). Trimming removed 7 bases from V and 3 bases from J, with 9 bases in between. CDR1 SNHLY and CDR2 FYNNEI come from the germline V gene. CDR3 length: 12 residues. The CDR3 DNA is TGTGCCAGCACCAGGGAGGACTATGGCTACACCTTC. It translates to CASTREDYGYTF.

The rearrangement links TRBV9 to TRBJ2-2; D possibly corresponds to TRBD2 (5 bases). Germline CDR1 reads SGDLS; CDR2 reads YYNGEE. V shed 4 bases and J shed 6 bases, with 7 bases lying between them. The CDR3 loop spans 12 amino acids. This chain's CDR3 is CASSRGSGELFF. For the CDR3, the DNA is TGTGCCAGCAGCCGGGGATCCGGGGAGCTGTTTTTT.

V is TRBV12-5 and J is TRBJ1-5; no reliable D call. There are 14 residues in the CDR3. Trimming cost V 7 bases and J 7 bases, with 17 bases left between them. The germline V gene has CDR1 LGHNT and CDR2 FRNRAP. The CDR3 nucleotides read TGTGCTAGTGCCAGCGAGAGGGAAGTCCAGCCCCAGCATTTT. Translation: CASASEREVQPQHF.

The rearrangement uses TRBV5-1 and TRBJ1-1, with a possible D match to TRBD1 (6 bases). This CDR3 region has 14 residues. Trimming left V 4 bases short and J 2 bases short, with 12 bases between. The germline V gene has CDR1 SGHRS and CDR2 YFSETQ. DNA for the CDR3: TGCGCCAGCAGCCCCGGACAGAGAAACACTGAAGCTTTCTTT. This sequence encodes CASSPGQRNTEAFF.

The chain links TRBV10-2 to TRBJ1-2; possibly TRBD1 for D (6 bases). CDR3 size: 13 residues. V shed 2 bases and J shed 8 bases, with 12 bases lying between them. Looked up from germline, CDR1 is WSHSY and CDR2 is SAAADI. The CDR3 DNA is TGCGCCAGCAGTGAGACTTTGACAGGCGGCTACACCTTC. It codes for CASSETLTGGYTF.

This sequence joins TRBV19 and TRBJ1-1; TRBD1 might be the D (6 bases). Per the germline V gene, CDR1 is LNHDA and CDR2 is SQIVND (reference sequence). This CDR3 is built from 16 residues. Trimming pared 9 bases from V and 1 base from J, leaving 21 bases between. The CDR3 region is CASLRDTLKGNTEAFF. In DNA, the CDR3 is TGTGCCAGCTTAAGGGACACCCTAAAAGGGAACACTGAAGCTTTCTTT.

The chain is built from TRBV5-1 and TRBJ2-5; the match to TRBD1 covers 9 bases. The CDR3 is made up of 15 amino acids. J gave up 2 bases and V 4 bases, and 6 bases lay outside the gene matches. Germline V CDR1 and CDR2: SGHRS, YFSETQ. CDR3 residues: CASSLEGTGQETQYF. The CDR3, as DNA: TGCGCCAGCAGCCTGGAGGGGACAGGGCAAGAGACCCAGTACTTC.

The CDR3 reads CASSLGFGRGNTEAFF. CDR3 sequence (DNA): TGTGCCAGCAGCTTAGGCTTCGGGAGAGGGAACACTGAAGCTTTCTTT. The rearrangement uses TRBV11-2 and TRBJ1-1; D gene uncertain. V lost 1 base to trimming and J lost 1 base, with 13 bases between them. Germline V CDR1 and CDR2: SGHAT, FQNNGV. The CDR3 is 16 amino acids.

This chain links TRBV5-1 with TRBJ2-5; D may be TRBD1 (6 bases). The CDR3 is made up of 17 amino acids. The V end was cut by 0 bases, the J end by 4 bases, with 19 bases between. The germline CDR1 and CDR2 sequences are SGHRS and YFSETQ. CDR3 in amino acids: CASSLGGLGAQGETQYF. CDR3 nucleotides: TGCGCCAGCAGCTTGGGGGGGCTGGGGGCGCAGGGAGAGACCCAGTACTTC.

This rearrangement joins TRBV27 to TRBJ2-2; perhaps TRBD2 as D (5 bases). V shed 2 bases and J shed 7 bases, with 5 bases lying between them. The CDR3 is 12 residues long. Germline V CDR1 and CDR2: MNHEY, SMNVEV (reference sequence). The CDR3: CASSLEGGELFF. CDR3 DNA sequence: TGTGCCAGCAGTTTAGAGGGCGGGGAGCTGTTTTTT.

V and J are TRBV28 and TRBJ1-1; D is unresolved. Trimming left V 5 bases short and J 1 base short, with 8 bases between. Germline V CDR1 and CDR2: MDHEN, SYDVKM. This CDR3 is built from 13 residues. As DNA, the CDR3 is TGTGCCAGCAGTGCCGGAGGGAACACTGAAGCTTTCTTT. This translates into CASSAGGNTEAFF.

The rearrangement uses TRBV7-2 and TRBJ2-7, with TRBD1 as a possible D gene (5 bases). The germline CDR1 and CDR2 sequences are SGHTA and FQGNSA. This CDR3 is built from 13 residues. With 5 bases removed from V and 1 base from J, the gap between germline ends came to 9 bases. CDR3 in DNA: TGTGCCAGCAGCCGACAGTTGTCCTACGAGCAGTACTTC. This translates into CASSRQLSYEQYF.

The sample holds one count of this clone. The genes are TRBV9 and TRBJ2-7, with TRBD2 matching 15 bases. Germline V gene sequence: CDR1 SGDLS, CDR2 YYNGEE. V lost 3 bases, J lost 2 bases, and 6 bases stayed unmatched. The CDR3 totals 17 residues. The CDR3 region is CASSAGLAGGPTYEQYF. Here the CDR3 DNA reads TGTGCCAGCAGCGCCGGACTAGCGGGAGGGCCAACCTACGAGCAGTACTTC.

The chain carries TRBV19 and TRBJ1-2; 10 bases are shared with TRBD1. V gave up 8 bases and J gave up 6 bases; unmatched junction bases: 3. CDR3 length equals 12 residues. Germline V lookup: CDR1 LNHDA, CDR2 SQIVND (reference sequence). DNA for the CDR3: TGTGCCAGTCGGACAGGGGGGGATGGCTACACCTTC. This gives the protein CASRTGGDGYTF.

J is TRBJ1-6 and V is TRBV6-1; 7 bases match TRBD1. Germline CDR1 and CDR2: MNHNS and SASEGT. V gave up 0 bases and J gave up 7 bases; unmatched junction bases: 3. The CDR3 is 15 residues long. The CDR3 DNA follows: TGTGCCAGCAGTGAAGCGGCAGGGGGGAATTCACCCCTCCACTTT. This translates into CASSEAAGGNSPLHF.

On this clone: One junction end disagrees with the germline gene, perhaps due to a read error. The CDR3 sequence: CASRGQGAELNYGYPF. CDR3 coding DNA: TGTGCCAGCCGCGGACAGGGGGCCGAGCTTAACTATGGCTACCCCTTC. The chain carries TRBV27 and TRBJ1-2; 11 bases align to TRBD1. Germline lookup yields CDR1 MNHEY and CDR2 SMNVEV (reference sequence). The CDR3 is 16 amino acids.

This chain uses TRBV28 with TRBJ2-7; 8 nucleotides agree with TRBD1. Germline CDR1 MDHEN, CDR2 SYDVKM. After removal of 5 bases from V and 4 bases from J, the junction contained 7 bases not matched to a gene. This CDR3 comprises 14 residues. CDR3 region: CASSNRQGWYEQYF. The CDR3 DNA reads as TGTGCCAGCAGTAACAGACAGGGGTGGTACGAGCAGTACTTC.

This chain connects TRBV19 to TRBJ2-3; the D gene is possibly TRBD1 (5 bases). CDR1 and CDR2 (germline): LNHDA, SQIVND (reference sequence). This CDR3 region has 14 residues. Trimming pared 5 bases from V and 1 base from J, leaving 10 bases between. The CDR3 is CASSLGPGTDTQYF. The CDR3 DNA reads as TGTGCCAGTAGTTTGGGGCCCGGCACAGATACGCAGTATTTT. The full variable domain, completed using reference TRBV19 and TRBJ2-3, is DGGITQSPKYLFRKEGQNVTLSCEQNLNHDAMYWYRQDPGQGLRLIYYSQIVNDFQKGDIAEGYSVSREKKESFPLTVTSAQKNPTAFYLCASSLGPGTDTQYFGPGTRLTVL.